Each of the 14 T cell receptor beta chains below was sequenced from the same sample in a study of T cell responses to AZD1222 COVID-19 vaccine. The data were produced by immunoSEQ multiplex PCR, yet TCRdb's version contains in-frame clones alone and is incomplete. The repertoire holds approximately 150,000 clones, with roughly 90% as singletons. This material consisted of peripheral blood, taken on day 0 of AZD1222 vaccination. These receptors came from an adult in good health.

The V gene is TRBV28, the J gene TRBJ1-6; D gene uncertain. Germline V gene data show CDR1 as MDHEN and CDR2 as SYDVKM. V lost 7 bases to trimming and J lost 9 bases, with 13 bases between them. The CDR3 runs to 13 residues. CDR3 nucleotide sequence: TGTGCCAGCACCTTTTTTTCATCTTCACCCCTCCACTTT. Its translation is CASTFFSSSPLHF. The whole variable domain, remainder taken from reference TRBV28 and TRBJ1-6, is DVKVTQSSRYLVKRTGEKVFLECVQDMDHENMFWYRQDPGLGLRLIYFSYDVKMKEKGDIPEGYSVSREKKERFSLILESASTNQTSMYLCASTFFSSSPLHFGNGTRLTVT.

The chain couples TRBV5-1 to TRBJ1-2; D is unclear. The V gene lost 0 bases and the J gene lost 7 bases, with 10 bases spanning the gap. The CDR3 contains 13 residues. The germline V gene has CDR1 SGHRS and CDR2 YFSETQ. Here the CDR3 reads CASSLEWGFGYTF. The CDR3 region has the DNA TGCGCCAGCAGCTTGGAATGGGGTTTTGGCTACACCTTC. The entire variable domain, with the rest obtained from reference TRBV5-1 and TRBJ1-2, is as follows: KAGVTQTPRYLIKTRGQQVTLSCSPISGHRSVSWYQQTPGQGLQFLFEYFSETQRNKGNFPGRFSGRQFSNSRSEMNVSTLELGDSALYLCASSLEWGFGYTFGSGTRLTVV.

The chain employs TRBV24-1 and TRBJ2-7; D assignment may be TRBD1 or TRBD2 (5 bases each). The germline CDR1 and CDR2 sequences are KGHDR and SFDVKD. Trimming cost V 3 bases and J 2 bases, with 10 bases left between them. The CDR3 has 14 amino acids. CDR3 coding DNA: TGTGCCACCAGTGATCGGGACGGAACCTACGAGCAGTACTTC. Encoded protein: CATSDRDGTYEQYF.

The CDR3 is CASTFRGSGNTIYF. In DNA form, the CDR3 reads TGTGCCAGTACCTTCAGGGGCAGCGGTAACACCATATATTTT. V gene TRBV19 combines with J gene TRBJ1-3, with D tentatively TRBD1 (6 bases). Trimming shortened V by 7 bases and J by 7 bases, and 17 bases separated the two germline ends. This CDR3 region has 14 residues. Germline loops: CDR1 LNHDA, CDR2 SQIVND (reference sequence).

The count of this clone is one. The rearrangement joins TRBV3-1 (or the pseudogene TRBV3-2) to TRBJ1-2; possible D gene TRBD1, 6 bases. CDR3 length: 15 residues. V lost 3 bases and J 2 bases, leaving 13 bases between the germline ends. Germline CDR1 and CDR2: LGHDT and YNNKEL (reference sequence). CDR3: CASSQVRGANYGYTF. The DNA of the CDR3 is TGTGCCAGCAGCCAGGTTAGGGGGGCCAACTATGGCTACACCTTC.

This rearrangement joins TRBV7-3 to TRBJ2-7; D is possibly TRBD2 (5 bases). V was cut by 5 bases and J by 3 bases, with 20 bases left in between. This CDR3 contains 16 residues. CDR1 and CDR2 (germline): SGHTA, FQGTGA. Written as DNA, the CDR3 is TGTGCCAGCAGCCGTAGAGGGCCAAGGAGTCTCTACGAGCAGTACTTC. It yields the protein CASSRRGPRSLYEQYF.

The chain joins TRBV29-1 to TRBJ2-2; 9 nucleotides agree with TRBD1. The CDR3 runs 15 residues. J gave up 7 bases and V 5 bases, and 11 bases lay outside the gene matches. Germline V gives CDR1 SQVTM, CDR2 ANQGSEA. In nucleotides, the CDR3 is TGCAGCGTTTCTTCCGGGACAGGGTGGAGCGGGGAGCTGTTTTTT. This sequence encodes CSVSSGTGWSGELFF.

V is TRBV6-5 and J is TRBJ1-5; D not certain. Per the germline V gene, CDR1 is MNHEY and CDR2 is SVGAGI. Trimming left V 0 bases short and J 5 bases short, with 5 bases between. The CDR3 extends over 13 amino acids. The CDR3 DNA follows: TGTGCCAGCAGTTACTCCTTTGATCAGCCCCAGCATTTT. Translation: CASSYSFDQPQHF.

The CDR3 reads CASSYRGQGPHTEAFF. In DNA form, the CDR3 reads TGTGCCAGCAGTTACCGGGGGCAGGGCCCCCACACTGAAGCTTTCTTT. V usage is TRBV27 and J usage is TRBJ1-1; a weak D match, TRBD1 (6 bases). Germline loops: CDR1 MNHEY, CDR2 SMNVEV (reference sequence). CDR3 length: 16 amino acids. V was pared by 4 bases and J by 3 bases, with 18 bases between.

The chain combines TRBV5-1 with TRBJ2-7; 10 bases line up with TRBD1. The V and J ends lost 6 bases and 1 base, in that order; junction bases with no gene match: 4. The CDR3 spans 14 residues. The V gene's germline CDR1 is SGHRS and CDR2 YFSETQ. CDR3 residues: CASTSGQGSYEQYF. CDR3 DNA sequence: TGCGCCAGCACCTCGGGACAGGGGTCCTACGAGCAGTACTTC. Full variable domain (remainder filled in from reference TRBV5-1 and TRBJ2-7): KAGVTQTPRYLIKTRGQQVTLSCSPISGHRSVSWYQQTPGQGLQFLFEYFSETQRNKGNFPGRFSGRQFSNSRSEMNVSTLELGDSALYLCASTSGQGSYEQYFGPGTRLTVT.

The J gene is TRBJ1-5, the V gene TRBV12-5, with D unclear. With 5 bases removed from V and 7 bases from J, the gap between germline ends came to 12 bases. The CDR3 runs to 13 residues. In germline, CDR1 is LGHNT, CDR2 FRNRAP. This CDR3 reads CASGTELDQPQHF. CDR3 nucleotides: TGTGCTAGTGGTACGGAGTTAGACCAGCCCCAGCATTTT.

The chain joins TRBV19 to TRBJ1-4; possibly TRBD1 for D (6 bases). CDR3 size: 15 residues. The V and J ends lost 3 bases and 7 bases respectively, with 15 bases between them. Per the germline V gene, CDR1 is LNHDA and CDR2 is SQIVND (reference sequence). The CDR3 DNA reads TGTGCCAGTAGTATCCGGGGGCCGGGAAGTGAAAAACTGTTTTTT. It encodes CASSIRGPGSEKLFF.

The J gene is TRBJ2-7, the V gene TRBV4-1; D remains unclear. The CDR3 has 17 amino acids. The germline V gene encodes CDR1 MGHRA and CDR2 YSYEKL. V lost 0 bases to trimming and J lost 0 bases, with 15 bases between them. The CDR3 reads CASSQEFAEPDSYEQYF. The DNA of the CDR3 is TGCGCCAGCAGCCAAGAGTTCGCCGAACCCGACTCCTACGAGCAGTACTTC.

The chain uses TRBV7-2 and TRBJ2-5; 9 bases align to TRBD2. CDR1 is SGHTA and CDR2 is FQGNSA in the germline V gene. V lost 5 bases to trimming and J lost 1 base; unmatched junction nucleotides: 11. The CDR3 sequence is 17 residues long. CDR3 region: CASSPARAGGGQETQYF. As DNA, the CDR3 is TGTGCCAGCAGCCCCGCCCGAGCGGGAGGTGGCCAAGAGACCCAGTACTTC.